This T cell receptor beta chain was obtained from a study of T-cell memory formation after mild COVID-19 (dated by TCRdb to about 2021). At the level of the whole study: TCR sequence clusters from the two donors were largely donor specific. T-cell clones expanding and contracting after mild COVID-19 in two donors were tracked by longitudinal TCRalpha and TCRbeta repertoire sequencing. Two young, previously healthy adult volunteers made up the cohort, one male and one female.

Sequencing was carried out with an Illumina NovaSeq 6000. cDNA libraries for TCRalpha and TCRbeta were prepared by 5'RACE using constant-segment primers, with sample barcodes and unique molecular identifiers added. RNA was extracted from every sample with Trizol reagent. Amplification of the libraries took two PCR steps, and the second step added a second sample barcode plus Illumina TruSeq adapters. Sequencing of the libraries was done on an Illumina NovaSeq, producing 2 x 150 bp paired-end reads. In the source study's methods: With migec v1.2.7, reads were demultiplexed and then collapsed into UMI-guided consensus sequences. Using mixcr v2.1.11, UMI consensuses were aligned to TRA and TRB V and J templates and then assembled into clonotypes. Expanded or contracted clonotypes were those called significant by both edgeR and NoisET, with noise models trained on biological replicates. For edgeR calls, a false discovery rate-adjusted p below 0.01 and a log2 fold-change threshold of 1 were applied. As an exploratory analysis of dynamics, max-normalized trajectories of the 1000 most abundant clonotypes were examined with PCA combined with hierarchical clustering. Separately sequenced CD4+ and CD8+ repertoires were used to assign the CD4 or CD8 phenotype of responding clones. The raw public data were reprocessed by TCRdb itself: fastp quality trimming at Q25, MiXCR clonotype calling, in-frame beta chains only. Rows with a matching CDR3 protein are joined into one entry that keeps the most common DNA and genes. These V and J calls are TCRdb output, not the study's own analysis. Within this sample are about 400,000 distinct CDR3 sequences, with 20% to 30% of them counted one time only. The ten largest account for around 13% of the sample.

Here is what the overall study found, with its caveats: Some responding clones were found in pre-infection memory, which suggests that pre-existing cross-reactive memory T cells took part in the SARS-CoV-2 response. The study covered only a couple of mild cases, and larger cohorts including severe cases with pre-infection samples were considered necessary. Clones that contracted from day 15 to 85 showed balanced CD4/CD8 phenotypes, whereas a second wave of clones that expanded from day 15 to 37 leaned towards CD4+. Contracting CD4+ clones were located mainly in the CM and EM memory subsets, whereas CD8+ clones were found to be enriched in EMRA. SARS-CoV-2 specificity was not confirmed for the second-wave clones peaking on day 37.

Worth noting for this clonotype: Its antigen is not yet known. Nothing much larger sits one base from this clone, and base qualities are not available.

The germline ends are 11 bases apart after V is trimmed by 6 bases and J by 0 bases. CDR1 LGHDT and CDR2 YNNKEL were looked up in the germline V gene (reference sequence). From the cysteine up to the phenylalanine, the CDR3 has a length of 14 residues. Of the read, only the CDR3 DNA is kept; its 42 bases are in frame from base 1. Ficoll-Paque density gradient centrifugation was the method used to isolate PBMCs. The V gene is TRBV3-1 and the J gene is TRBJ1-2; the D segment could be TRBD1, given 5 matching bases. The sequencing input was PBMCs or a T cell subset sorted from them (not recorded which). The clonotype was recovered from an adult woman who had mild COVID-19 (a few samples of this study predate the infection). The sample titles of this study are shuffled in the database, so cell type and time point are left out; the donor was told from shared clones. The CDR3 has the sequence CASSRGTSNYGYTF. The DNA is as follows: TGTGCCAGCAGTCGCGGGACTTCTAACTATGGCTACACCTTC.